Detailed here is one TCR beta chain. Antigen: not known. 5' RACE with UMI labels generated the TRB cDNA libraries. TCRdb re-called the 5' RACE reads, yielding one record per CDR3 amino acid sequence without DNA. This sample lists 90,000 to 100,000 distinct CDR3 sequences; its ten largest clones have 0.85% to 1.4%. The source of the sample is a study of CXCR3-negative and CXCR3-positive naive CD8 T cells. Study conclusions and caveats: The study inferred TCR strength from TRB CDR3 properties and found comparable surface CD5 between naive subsets. Naive cells positive for CXCR3 carried more hydrophobic TRB CDR3s than CXCR3-negative ones. Naive subsets were similarly diverse, while memory CD8+ repertoires were much less diverse.

The CDR3 consists of 16 residues. The germline CDR1 and CDR2 sequences are LGHNA and YSLEER. The chain has TRBV4-3 and TRBJ1-2. This receptor was obtained from a human donor in good health. Some clones in this sample may be carry-over from other donors' samples. The sequenced sample was naive CXCR3+ CD8+ T cells from blood. Specified subset: CD45RO-CCR7+CD27+CD95- naive CD8+ T cells expressing CXCR3 (TNR3+). This CDR3 is CASSQDEGSPYYGYTF.